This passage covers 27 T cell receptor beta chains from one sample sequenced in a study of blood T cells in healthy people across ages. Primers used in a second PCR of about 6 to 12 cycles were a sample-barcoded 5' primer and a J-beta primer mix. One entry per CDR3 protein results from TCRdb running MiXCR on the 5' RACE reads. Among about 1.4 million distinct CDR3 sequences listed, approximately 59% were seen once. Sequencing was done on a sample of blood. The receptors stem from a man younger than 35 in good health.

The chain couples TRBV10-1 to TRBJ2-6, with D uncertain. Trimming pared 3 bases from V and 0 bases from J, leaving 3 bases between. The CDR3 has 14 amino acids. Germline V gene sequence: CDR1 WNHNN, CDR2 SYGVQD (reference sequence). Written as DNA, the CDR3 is TGCGCCAGCAGTGATCACTCTGGGGCCAACGTCCTGACTTTC. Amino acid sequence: CASSDHSGANVLTF.

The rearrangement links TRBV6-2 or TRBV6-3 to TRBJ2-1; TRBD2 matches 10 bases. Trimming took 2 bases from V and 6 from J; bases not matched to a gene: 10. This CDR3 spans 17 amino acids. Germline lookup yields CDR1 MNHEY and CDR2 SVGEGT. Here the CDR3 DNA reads TGTGCCAGCAGTTACCTAAGCGGGGGGGCAATCTTCAATGAGCAGTTCTTC. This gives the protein CASSYLSGGAIFNEQFF.

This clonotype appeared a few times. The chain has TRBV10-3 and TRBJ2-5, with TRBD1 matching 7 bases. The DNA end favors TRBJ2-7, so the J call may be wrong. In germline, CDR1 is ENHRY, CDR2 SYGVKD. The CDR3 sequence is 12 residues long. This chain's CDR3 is CAIRQGDNEQYF. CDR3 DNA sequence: TGTGCCATCCGGCAGGGGGATAACGAGCAGTACTTC.

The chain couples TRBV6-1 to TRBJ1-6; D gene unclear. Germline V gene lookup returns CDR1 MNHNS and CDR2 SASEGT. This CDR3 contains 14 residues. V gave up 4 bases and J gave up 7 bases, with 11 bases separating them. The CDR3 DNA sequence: TGTGCCAGCAGTGTGAGTGCCGGGAATTCACCCCTCCACTTT. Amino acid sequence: CASSVSAGNSPLHF.

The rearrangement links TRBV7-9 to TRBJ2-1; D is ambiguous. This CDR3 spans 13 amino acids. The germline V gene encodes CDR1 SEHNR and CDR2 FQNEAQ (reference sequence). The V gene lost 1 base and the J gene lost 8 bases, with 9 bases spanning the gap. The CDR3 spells CASSLGHGYEQFF. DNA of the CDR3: TGTGCCAGCAGCTTAGGTCACGGCTATGAGCAGTTCTTC.

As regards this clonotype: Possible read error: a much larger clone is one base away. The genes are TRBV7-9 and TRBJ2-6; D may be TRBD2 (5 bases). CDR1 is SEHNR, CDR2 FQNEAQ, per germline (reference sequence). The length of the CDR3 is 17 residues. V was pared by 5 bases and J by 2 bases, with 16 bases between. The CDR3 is CASSISTGIAGANVLTF. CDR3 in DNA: TGTGCCAGCAGCATAAGTACCGGGATAGCTGGGGCCAACGTCCTGACTTTC.

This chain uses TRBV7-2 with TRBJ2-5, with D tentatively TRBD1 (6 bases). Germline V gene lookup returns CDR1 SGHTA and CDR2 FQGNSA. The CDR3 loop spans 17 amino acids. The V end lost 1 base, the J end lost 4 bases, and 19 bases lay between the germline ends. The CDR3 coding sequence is TGTGCCAGCAGCTTAGTTGTTCGGACAGCCTCCGGAGAGACCCAGTACTTC. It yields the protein CASSLVVRTASGETQYF.

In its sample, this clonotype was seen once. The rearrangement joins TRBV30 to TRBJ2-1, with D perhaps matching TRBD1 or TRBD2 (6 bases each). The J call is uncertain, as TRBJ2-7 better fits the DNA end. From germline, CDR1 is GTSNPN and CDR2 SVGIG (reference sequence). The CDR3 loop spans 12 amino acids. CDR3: CASEGERYEQYF. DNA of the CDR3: TGTGCCTCGGAGGGGGAACGGTACGAGCAGTACTTC.

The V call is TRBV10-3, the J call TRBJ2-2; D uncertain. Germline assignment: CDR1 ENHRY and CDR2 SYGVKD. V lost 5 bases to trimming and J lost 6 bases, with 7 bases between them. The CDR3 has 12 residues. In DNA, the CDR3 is TGTGCCATCAGTCCGAGTGCCGGGGAGCTGTTTTTT. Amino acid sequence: CAISPSAGELFF.

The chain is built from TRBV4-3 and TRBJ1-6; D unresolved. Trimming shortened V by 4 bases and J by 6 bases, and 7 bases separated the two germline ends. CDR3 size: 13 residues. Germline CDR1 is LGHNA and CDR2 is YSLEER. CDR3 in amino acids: CASSPAINSPLHF. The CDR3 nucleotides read TGCGCCAGCAGCCCCGCTATTAATTCACCCCTCCACTTT.

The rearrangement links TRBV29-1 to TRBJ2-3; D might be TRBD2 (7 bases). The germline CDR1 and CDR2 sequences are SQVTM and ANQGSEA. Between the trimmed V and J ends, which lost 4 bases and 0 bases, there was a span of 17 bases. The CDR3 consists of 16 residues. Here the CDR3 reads CSVGGGILISTDTQYF. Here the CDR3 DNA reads TGCAGCGTTGGGGGGGGCATACTGATTAGCACAGATACGCAGTATTTT.

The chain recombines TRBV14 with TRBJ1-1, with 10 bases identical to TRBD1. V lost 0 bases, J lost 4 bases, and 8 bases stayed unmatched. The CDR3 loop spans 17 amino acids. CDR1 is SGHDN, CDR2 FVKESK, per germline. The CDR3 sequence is CASSQEGTGEVVTEAFF. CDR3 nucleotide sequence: TGTGCCAGCAGCCAAGAGGGGACAGGGGAAGTGGTCACTGAAGCTTTCTTT.

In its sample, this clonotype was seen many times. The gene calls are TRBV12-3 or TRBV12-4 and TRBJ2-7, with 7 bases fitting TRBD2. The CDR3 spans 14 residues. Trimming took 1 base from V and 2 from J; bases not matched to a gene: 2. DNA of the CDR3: TGTGCCAGCAGTTTAGGCGGGAGCCCCTACGAGCAGTACTTC. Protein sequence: CASSLGGSPYEQYF.

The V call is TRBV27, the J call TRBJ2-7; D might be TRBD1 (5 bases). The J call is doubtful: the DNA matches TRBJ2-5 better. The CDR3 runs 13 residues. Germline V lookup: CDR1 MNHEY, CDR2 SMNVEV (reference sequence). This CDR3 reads CASRQGRGETQYF. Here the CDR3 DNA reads TGTGCCAGCAGGCAGGGTAGGGGAGAGACCCAGTACTTC.

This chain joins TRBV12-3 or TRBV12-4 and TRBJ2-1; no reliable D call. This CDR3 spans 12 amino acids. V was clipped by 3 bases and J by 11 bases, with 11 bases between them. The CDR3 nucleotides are TGTGCCAGCAGTTTCGGCCCTAATCAGCAGTTCTTC. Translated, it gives CASSFGPNQQFF.

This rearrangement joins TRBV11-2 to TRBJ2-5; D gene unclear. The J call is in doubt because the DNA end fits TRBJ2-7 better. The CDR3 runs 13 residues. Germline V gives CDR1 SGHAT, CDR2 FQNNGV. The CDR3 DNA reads TGTGCCAGCAGCCTCTTGGCCCCCTACGAGCAGTACTTC. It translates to CASSLLAPYEQYF.

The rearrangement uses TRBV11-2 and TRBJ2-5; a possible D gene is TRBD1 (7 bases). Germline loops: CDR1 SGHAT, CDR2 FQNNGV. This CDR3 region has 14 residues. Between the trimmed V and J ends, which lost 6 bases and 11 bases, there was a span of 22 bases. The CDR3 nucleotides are TGTGCCAGCAGTTTGGACAGGACTCCTCGGGAGCAGTACTTC. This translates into CASSLDRTPREQYF.

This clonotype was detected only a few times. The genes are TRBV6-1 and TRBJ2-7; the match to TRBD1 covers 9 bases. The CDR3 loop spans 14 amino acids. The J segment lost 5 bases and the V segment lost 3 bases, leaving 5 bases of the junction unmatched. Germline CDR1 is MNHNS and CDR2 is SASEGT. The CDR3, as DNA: TGTGCCAGCAGTGATTACAGGGGGCGCGACGAGCAGTACTTC. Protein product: CASSDYRGRDEQYF.

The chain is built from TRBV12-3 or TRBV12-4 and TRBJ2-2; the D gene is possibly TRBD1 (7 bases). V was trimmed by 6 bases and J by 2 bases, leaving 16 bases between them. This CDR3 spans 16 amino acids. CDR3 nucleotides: TGTGCCAGCAGACTCCAGGGGGGCCTAAACACCGGGGAGCTGTTTTTT. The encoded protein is CASRLQGGLNTGELFF.

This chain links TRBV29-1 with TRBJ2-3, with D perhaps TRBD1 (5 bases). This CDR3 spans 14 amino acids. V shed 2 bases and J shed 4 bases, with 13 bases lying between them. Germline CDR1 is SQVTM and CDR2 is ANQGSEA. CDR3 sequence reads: CSVETGLGADTQYF. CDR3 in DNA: TGCAGCGTTGAAACAGGTCTTGGCGCAGATACGCAGTATTTT.

Here the CDR3 reads CASSLKWEPRDTQYF. CDR3 nucleotides: TGTGCCAGCAGCCTTAAGTGGGAGCCGCGAGATACGCAGTATTTT. This rearrangement joins TRBV27 to TRBJ2-3; D might be TRBD2 (5 bases). Germline-derived CDR1 and CDR2 are MNHEY and SMNVEV (reference sequence). This CDR3 contains 15 residues. With 6 bases removed from V and 5 bases from J, the gap between germline ends came to 18 bases.

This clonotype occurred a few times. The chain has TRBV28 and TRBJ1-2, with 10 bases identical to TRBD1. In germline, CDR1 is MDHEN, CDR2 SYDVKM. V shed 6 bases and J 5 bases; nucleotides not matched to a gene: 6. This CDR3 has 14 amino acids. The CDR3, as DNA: TGTGCCAGCAGGGTCGGGACAGGGGTTTATGGCTACACCTTC. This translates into CASRVGTGVYGYTF.

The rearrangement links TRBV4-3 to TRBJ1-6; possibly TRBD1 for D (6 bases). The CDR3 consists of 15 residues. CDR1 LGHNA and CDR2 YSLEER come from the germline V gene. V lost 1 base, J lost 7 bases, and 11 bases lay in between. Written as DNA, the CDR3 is TGCGCCAGCAGCCAAGCCCTGGGACAAAATTCACCCCTCCACTTT. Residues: CASSQALGQNSPLHF.

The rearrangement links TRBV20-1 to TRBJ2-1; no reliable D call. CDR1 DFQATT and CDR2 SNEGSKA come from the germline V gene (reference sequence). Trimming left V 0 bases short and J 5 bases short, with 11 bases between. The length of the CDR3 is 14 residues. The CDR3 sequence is CSARDPRTHNEQFF. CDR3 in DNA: TGCAGTGCTAGAGATCCTAGAACCCACAATGAGCAGTTCTTC.

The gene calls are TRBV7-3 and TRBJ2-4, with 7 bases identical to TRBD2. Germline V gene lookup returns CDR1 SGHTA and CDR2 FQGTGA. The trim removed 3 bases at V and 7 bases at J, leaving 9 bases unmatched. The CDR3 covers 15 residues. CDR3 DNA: TGTGCCAGCAGCTTGAATGGACTAGAGGGTAACATTCAGTACTTC. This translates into CASSLNGLEGNIQYF.

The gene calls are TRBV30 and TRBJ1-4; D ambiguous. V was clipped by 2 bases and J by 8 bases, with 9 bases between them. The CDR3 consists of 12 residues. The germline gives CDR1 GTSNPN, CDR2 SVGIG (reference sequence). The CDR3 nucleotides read TGTGCCTGGAGTCCGATAGGCGAAAAACTGTTTTTT. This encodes CAWSPIGEKLFF. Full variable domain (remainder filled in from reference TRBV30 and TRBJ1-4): SQTIHQWPATLVQPVGSPLSLECTVEGTSNPNLYWYRQAAGRGLQLLFYSVGIGQISSEVPQNLSASRPQDRQFILSSKKLLLSDSGFYLCAWSPIGEKLFFGSGTQLSVL.

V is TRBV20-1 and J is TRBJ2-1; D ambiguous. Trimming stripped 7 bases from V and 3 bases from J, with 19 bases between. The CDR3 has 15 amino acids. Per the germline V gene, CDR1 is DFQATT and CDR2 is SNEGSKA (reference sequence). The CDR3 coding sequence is TGCAGTGTTTTAGAGCCAGCTCCGGTCTACAATGAGCAGTTCTTC. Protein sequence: CSVLEPAPVYNEQFF.